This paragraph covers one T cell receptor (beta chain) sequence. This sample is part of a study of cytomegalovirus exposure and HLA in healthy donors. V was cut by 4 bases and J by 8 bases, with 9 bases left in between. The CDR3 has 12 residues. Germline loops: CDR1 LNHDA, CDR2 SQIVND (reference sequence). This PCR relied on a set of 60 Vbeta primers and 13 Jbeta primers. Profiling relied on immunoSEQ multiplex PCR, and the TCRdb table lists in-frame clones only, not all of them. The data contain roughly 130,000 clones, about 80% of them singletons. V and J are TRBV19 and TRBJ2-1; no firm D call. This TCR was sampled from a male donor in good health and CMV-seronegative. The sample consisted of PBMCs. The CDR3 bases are TGTGCCAGTAGTACCCCCACTTATGAGCAGTTCTTC. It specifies CASSTPTYEQFF.